What follows are 16 T cell receptor beta chains derived from one specimen sequenced in a study of shared clonotypes between healthy human individuals. Profiled with immunoSEQ multiplex PCR; TCRdb holds only in-frame clones, not every one. The sample carries some 600,000 clones, roughly 96% recorded once. CD45RO negativity and positive selection for CCR7 defined naive CD8 cells, a population that excluded terminally differentiated effector memory CD45RA+ cells. Material for sequencing was naive CD8+ T cells sorted from blood. These receptors came from a woman between 25 and 40 years old in good health.

The chain couples TRBV27 to TRBJ1-5; tentative D call: TRBD1 (5 bases). The CDR3 runs 14 residues. With 3 bases removed from V and 7 bases from J, the gap between germline ends came to 13 bases. Germline loops: CDR1 MNHEY, CDR2 SMNVEV (reference sequence). CDR3 nucleotide sequence: TGTGCCAGCAGTTTTATTGGGGGTCTCCAGCCCCAGCATTTT. Residues: CASSFIGGLQPQHF.

The J gene is TRBJ2-7, the V gene TRBV27; the D call may be TRBD1 or TRBD2 (5 bases each). Trimming removed 5 bases at V and 7 bases at J, with 18 bases between. The CDR3 is 14 residues long. In germline, CDR1 is MNHEY, CDR2 SMNVEV (reference sequence). The CDR3 bases are TGTGCCAGCAGTCCCCGGGGCGATAGAGGGGAGCAGTACTTC. Residues: CASSPRGDRGEQYF.

This clone was seen just once. V is TRBV28 and J is TRBJ1-2; D possibly corresponds to TRBD1 (6 bases). Germline CDR1 MDHEN, CDR2 SYDVKM. The CDR3 consists of 13 residues. Between the trimmed V and J ends, which lost 7 bases and 3 bases, there was a span of 12 bases. The DNA for the CDR3 is TGTGCCAGCACCATTGGGACATACTATGGCTACACCTTC. Protein product: CASTIGTYYGYTF.

This chain joins TRBV5-4 and TRBJ2-7, with 7 bases identical to TRBD1. This CDR3 is 14 amino acids long. J was trimmed by 5 bases and V by 1 base; bases with no gene match: 6. CDR1 and CDR2 from the germline V gene are SGHNT and YYREEE (reference sequence). CDR3 DNA sequence: TGTGCCAGCAGCTTGTGGACAGGAACGGACGAGCAGTACTTC. This encodes CASSLWTGTDEQYF. Based on the CDR3 plus reference TRBV5-4 and TRBJ2-7, the full variable domain is ETGVTQSPTHLIKTRGQQVTLRCSSQSGHNTVSWYQQALGQGPQFIFQYYREEENGRGNFPPRFSGLQFPNYSSELNVNALELDDSALYLCASSLWTGTDEQYFGPGTRLTVT.

This chain joins TRBV11-1 and TRBJ2-3, with 14 bases identical to TRBD2. Losses at the gene ends were 9 bases for V and 5 bases for J; bases not matched to a gene: 16. The germline gives CDR1 SGHAT, CDR2 FQDESV (reference sequence). The CDR3 has 18 residues. CDR3 residues: CASEGGPGLAGAEDTQYF. The CDR3 nucleotides are TGTGCCAGTGAGGGGGGCCCGGGACTAGCGGGAGCGGAAGATACGCAGTATTTT.

This chain joins TRBV7-9 and TRBJ1-1; D perhaps matches TRBD1 (6 bases). The CDR3 covers 14 residues. V dropped 5 bases and J dropped 5 bases, with 15 bases sitting between them. From germline, CDR1 is SEHNR and CDR2 FQNEAQ (reference sequence). The DNA for the CDR3 is TGTGCCAGCAGCCGTCTGGGGGGCTGGACTGAAGCTTTCTTT. Translated, it gives CASSRLGGWTEAFF. Looking up the rest from reference TRBV7-9 and TRBJ1-1 gives the full variable domain: DTGVSQNPRHKITKRGQNVTFRCDPISEHNRLYWYRQTLGQGPEFLTYFQNEAQLEKSRLLSDRFSAERPKGSFSTLEIQRTEQGDSAMYLCASSRLGGWTEAFFGQGTRLTVV.

The rearrangement joins TRBV28 to TRBJ2-7, with TRBD1 identical over 8 bases. After removal of 6 bases from V and 3 bases from J, the junction contained 7 bases not matched to a gene. The CDR3 has 14 residues. Germline values: CDR1 MDHEN, CDR2 SYDVKM. CDR3 in amino acids: CASRPDRGFYEQYF. The CDR3 coding sequence is TGTGCCAGCAGACCCGACAGGGGATTCTACGAGCAGTACTTC.

This clone was counted once. The V call is TRBV10-2, the J call TRBJ2-1; unclear D gene. Looked up from germline, CDR1 is WSHSY and CDR2 is SAAADI. Trimming took 4 bases from V and 4 from J, leaving 8 bases between them. This CDR3 is 13 amino acids long. CDR3 sequence reads: CASSGEMYNEQFF. The CDR3 nucleotides are TGCGCCAGCAGTGGTGAGATGTACAATGAGCAGTTCTTC.

The chain carries TRBV10-2 and TRBJ2-7; 13 positions agree with TRBD2. V lost 8 bases to trimming and J lost 4 bases; unmatched junction nucleotides: 8. CDR3 length: 15 residues. Germline V gives CDR1 WSHSY, CDR2 SAAADI. CDR3 in amino acids: CASGWTSGSGYEQYF. DNA for the CDR3: TGCGCCAGCGGATGGACTAGCGGGAGCGGGTACGAGCAGTACTTC.

The chain recombines TRBV6-5 with TRBJ2-5; no reliable D call. Germline V gene data show CDR1 as MNHEY and CDR2 as SVGAGI. Trimming stripped 0 bases from V and 2 bases from J, with 7 bases between. This CDR3 region has 14 residues. DNA for the CDR3: TGTGCCAGCAGTTACTCTGGGGTTCAAGAGACCCAGTACTTC. Its protein product is CASSYSGVQETQYF.

This clone has only one observation. The chain combines TRBV25-1 with TRBJ2-7; D is perhaps TRBD1 or TRBD2 (5 bases each). Germline loops: CDR1 MGHDK, CDR2 SYGVNS. V lost 6 bases to trimming and J lost 1 base, with 7 bases between them. This CDR3 is built from 12 residues. CDR3 nucleotide sequence: TGTGCCAGCAGATGGGGGTCCTACGAGCAGTACTTC. Translation: CASRWGSYEQYF.

CDR3 sequence (DNA): TGTGCCAGCAGCGTAGGAGCCGGGGGAGGTGAGCAGTTCTTC. Translating it yields CASSVGAGGGEQFF. The V call is TRBV9, the J call TRBJ2-1; tentative D call: TRBD2 (6 bases). V gave up 0 bases and J gave up 9 bases, with 13 bases separating them. Germline-derived CDR1 and CDR2 are SGDLS and YYNGEE. The CDR3 is 14 amino acids.

V is TRBV14 and J is TRBJ1-2; 8 bases line up with TRBD1. Trimming removed 4 bases from V and 2 bases from J; junction bases left unmatched: 6. The CDR3 has 15 amino acids. Germline CDR1 reads SGHDN; CDR2 reads FVKESK. CDR3 in DNA: TGTGCCAGCAGCCCATACAGGGGGACGAACTATGGCTACACCTTC. Translation: CASSPYRGTNYGYTF.

The chain employs TRBV5-6 and TRBJ2-2; 10 bases align to TRBD2. The ends lost 0 bases at V and 6 bases at J; junction bases unmatched: 11. The germline V gene has CDR1 SGHDT and CDR2 YYEEEE. The CDR3 has 18 amino acids. The CDR3 region is CASSLGELAGEWSGELFF. The CDR3 DNA sequence: TGTGCCAGCAGCTTGGGAGAGCTAGCGGGAGAGTGGTCCGGGGAGCTGTTTTTT.

This clone was detected once. This sequence joins TRBV25-1 and TRBJ2-1; D remains unclear. There are 14 residues in the CDR3. Germline loops: CDR1 MGHDK, CDR2 SYGVNS. Trimming took off 10 bases at V and 0 bases at J, with 13 bases between the two ends. CDR3 nucleotide sequence: TGTGCCACCATTGGCTGGGCCTCCTACAATGAGCAGTTCTTC. Protein product: CATIGWASYNEQFF.

The chain is built from TRBV2 and TRBJ1-3; D gene ambiguous. The ends were cut back, 2 bases at V and 2 bases at J, with 13 bases in the middle. Germline CDR1 is SNHLY and CDR2 is FYNNEI. There are 16 residues in the CDR3. CDR3 protein: CASSELTRAPGNTIYF. For the CDR3, the DNA is TGTGCCAGCAGTGAATTAACCCGAGCACCTGGAAACACCATATATTTT.